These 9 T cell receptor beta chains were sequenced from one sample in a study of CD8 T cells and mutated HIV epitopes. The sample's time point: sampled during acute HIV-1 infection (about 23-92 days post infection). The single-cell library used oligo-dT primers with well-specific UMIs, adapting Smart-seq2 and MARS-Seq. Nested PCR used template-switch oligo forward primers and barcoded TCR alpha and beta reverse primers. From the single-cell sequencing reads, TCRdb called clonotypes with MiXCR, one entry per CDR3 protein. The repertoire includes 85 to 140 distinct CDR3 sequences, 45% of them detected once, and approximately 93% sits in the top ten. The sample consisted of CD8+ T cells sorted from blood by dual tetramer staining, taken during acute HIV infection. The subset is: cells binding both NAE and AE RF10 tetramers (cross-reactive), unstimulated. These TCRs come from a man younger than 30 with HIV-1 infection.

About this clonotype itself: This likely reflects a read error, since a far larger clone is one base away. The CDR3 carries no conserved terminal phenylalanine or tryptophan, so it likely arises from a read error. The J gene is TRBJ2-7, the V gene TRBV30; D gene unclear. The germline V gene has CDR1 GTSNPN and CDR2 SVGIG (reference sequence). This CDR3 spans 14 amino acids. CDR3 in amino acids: CASSPQDGSYEQYL. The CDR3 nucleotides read TGCGCCAGCAGCCCTCAGGACGGTTCCTACGAGCAGTACCTC.

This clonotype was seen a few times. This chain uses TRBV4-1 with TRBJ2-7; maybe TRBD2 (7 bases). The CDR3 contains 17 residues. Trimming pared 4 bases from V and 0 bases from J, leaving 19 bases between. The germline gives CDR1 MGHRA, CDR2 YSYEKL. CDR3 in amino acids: CASSPEGGGGGSYEQYF. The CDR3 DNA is TGCGCCAGCAGCCCCGAAGGGGGGGGGGGGGGCTCCTACGAGCAGTACTTC.

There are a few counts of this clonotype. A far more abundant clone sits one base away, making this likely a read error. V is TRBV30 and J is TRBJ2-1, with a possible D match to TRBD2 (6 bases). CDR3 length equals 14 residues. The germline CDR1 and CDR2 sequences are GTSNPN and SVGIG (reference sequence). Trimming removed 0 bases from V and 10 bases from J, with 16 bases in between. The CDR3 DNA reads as TGTGCCTGGAGTGTCCCCGCGGGAATCTACGAGCAGTTCTTC. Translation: CAWSVPAGIYEQFF.

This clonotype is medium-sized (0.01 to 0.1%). Here the CDR3 DNA reads TGTGCCAGCAGTGACTCCAGGGACAGCGACAATCAGCCCCAGCATTTT. It translates to CASSDSRDSDNQPQHF. The chain couples TRBV6-4 to TRBJ1-5; 7 bases fit TRBD1. Germline CDR1 and CDR2: MRHNA and SNTAGT. V lost 0 bases, J lost 3 bases, and 5 bases stayed unmatched. The CDR3 sequence is 16 residues long.

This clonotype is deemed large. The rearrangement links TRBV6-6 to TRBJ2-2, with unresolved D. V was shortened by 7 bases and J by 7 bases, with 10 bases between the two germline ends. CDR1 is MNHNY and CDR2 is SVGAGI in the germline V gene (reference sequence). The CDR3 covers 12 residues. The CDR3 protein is CASIQASGELFF. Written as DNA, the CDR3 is TGTGCCAGCATCCAAGCTAGCGGGGAGCTGTTTTTT.

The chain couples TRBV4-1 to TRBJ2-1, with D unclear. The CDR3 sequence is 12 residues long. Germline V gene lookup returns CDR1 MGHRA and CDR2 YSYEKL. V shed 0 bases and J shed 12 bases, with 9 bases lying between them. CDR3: CASSQDGDTQFF. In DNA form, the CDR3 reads TGCGCCAGCAGCCAAGATGGGGATACGCAGTTCTTC.

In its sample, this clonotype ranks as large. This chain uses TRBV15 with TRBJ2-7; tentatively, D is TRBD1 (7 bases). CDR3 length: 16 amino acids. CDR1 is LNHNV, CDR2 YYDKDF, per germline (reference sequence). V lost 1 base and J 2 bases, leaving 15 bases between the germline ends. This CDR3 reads CATSRVGQGGPYEQYF. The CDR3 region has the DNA TGTGCCACCAGCAGAGTTGGGCAGGGGGGCCCCTACGAGCAGTACTTC.

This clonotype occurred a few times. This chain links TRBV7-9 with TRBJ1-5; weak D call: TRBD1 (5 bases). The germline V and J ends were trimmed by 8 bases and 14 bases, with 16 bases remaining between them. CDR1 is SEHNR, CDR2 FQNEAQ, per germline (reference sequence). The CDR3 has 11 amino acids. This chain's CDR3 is CASLAGTGEHF. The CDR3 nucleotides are TGTGCCAGCCTAGCGGGGACCGGGGAGCATTTT.

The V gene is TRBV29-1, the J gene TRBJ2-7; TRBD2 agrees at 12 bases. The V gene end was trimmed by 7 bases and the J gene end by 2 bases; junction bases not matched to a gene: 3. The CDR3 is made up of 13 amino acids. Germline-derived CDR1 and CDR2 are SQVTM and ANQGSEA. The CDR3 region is CSETSGGTYEQYF. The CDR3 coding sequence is TGCAGCGAGACTAGCGGGGGAACCTACGAGCAGTACTTC.